This paragraph reports one T cell receptor (beta chain). Original methodology: Reference gene primer amplification yielded estimated nucleated cell counts. Clones were sequenced by immunoSEQ multiplex PCR, and TCRdb holds only the in-frame ones, with some missing. The V and J calls and clone size are taken from that table; D and trimming were inferred from the DNA. The table lists about 280,000 clones, roughly 85% of them singletons. This specimen belongs to a study of blood T cell repertoires in COVID-19. About the research overall: Sites in the United States, Italy and Spain provided acute and convalescent COVID-19 samples. Sources were T cells, B-cell-depleted T cells, or PBMCs; the material itself was cDNA or gDNA.

V was clipped by 0 bases and J by 4 bases; unmatched bases: 0. CDR3 length: 15 amino acids. Germline CDR1 SGHRS, CDR2 YFSETQ. Material for sequencing was peripheral blood. The source is a man in his forties or fifties with active or convalescent COVID-19. The V and J genes are TRBV5-1 and TRBJ2-5; 13 bases agree with TRBD2. CDR3 in DNA: TGCGCCAGCAGCTTGGGACTAGCGGGAGGAGAGACCCAGTACTTC. This translates into CASSLGLAGGETQYF.